This is a list of T cell receptor beta chains from one sample in a study of blood T cell repertoires in COVID-19. Method: immunoSEQ multiplex PCR; TCRdb's copy keeps in-frame clones and lacks some. This sample yields about 190,000 clones, of which around 84% are seen a single time; roughly 20% belongs to the top ten. The specimen was peripheral blood. The source is a human donor in a cohort sampled during active COVID-19. The CDR3 runs from the conserved cysteine through the conserved F or W. D genes are given only for firm matches. A clone size is listed for some rows: how often the clone was seen (once, few, many), or a class if it is expanded.

j_gene	v_gene	len	d_gene	abundance	CDR3nt	CDR3aa
TRBJ1-3	TRBV2	14	NA	NA	TGTGCCAGCAGTGTCGAGAGCTCTGGAAACACCATATATTTT	CASSVESSGNTIYF
TRBJ1-3	TRBV3-1/TRBV3-2	13	NA	NA	TGTGCCAGCAGTCGGACAGCTGGAAACACCATATATTTT	CASSRTAGNTIYF
TRBJ2-3	TRBV19	16	TRBD2	few	TGTGCCAGTAGTACGAGACTAGCGGGAAGGATAGATACGCAGTATTTT	CASSTRLAGRIDTQYF
TRBJ2-1	TRBV28	17	TRBD2	NA	TGTGCCAGCAGTTTTGGGACTAGCGGGAGGCGTTACAATGAGCAGTTCTTC	CASSFGTSGRRYNEQFF
TRBJ1-2	TRBV7-2	16	NA	NA	TGTGCCAACGACCACATAGGACAGATAAAAAACTATGGCTACACCTTC	CANDHIGQIKNYGYTF
TRBJ1-2	TRBV18	13	TRBD1	NA	TGTGCCAGCCGACAGGGGGATGGCTATGGCTACACCTTC	CASRQGDGYGYTF
TRBJ1-4	TRBV7-8	13	NA	few	TGTGCCAGCAGCCTCGGACGGAGGGAAAAACTGTTTTTT	CASSLGRREKLFF
TRBJ1-2	TRBV28	15	NA	NA	TGTGCCAGCAGTTCTTCTCCCGTCCGAGCGTCACCATACACCTTC	CASSSSPVRASPYTF
TRBJ2-7	TRBV5-5	16	NA	NA	TGTGCCAGCAGCGAGAGACGGGTTTCTTCTCTAAGCGAGCAGTACTTC	CASSERRVSSLSEQYF
TRBJ2-2	TRBV19	16	TRBD2	NA	TGTGCCAGTACCCCCCCTGGCCTAGCGGGAGCCGGGGAGCTGTTTTTT	CASTPPGLAGAGELFF
TRBJ2-7	TRBV27	16	NA	NA	TGTGCCAGCAGAGAGATTACCGGGACTGAAAACTACGAGCAGTACTTC	CASREITGTENYEQYF
TRBJ1-1	TRBV6-5	12	TRBD1	NA	TGTGCCAGCAGTTCGCCGGGACAGTCAGCTTTCTTT	CASSSPGQSAFF
TRBJ2-2	TRBV2	15	NA	once	TGTGCCAGCAGCCCCAGGCAGGGATCAGCCGGGGAGCTGTTTTTT	CASSPRQGSAGELFF
TRBJ2-5	TRBV6-5	13	TRBD1	once	TGTGCCAGTAGACAGGGATTGACCAAGACCCAGTACTTC	CASRQGLTKTQYF
TRBJ2-2	TRBV10-3	13	NA	NA	TGTGCCATCAGTGAGTCGGGAGAGGGGGAGCTGTTTTTT	CAISESGEGELFF
TRBJ1-2	TRBV19	12	NA	NA	TGTGCCAGTACCCCTGGCAGAATTGGCTACACCTTC	CASTPGRIGYTF
TRBJ1-2	TRBV2	14	TRBD1	NA	TGTGCCAGCAGTGAGGGGGACAGGACCTATGGCTACACCTTC	CASSEGDRTYGYTF
TRBJ2-1	TRBV3-1/TRBV3-2	18	TRBD1	NA	TGTGCCAGCAGCCAACGTGACAGGGGAGGCAGGGTTGTCGATGAGCAGTTCTTC	CASSQRDRGGRVVDEQFF
TRBJ2-1	TRBV3-1/TRBV3-2	14	TRBD1	NA	TGTGCCAGCAGCGGTAGACAGGGTTACAATGAGCAGTTCTTC	CASSGRQGYNEQFF
TRBJ1-2	TRBV24-1	14	TRBD1	NA	TGTGCCACCAGTGAACCGGGACAGGGGGCCGACTACACCTTC	CATSEPGQGADYTF
TRBJ1-2	TRBV7-9	14	TRBD1	NA	TGTGCCAGCAGCTTATCGGGACAGCCCTATGGCTACACCTTC	CASSLSGQPYGYTF
TRBJ2-2	TRBV28	13	NA	NA	TGTGCCAGCGGACAGACGAACACCGGGGAGCTGTTTTTT	CASGQTNTGELFF
TRBJ2-7	TRBV4-1	15	TRBD2	few	TGCGCCAGCAGCCCTTTGAGCGGGATGGGCTACGAGCAGTACTTC	CASSPLSGMGYEQYF
TRBJ1-5	TRBV7-2	15	TRBD1	NA	TGTGCCAGCAGATCAGGGGGATCGAGCAATCAGCCCCAGCATTTT	CASRSGGSSNQPQHF
TRBJ1-4	TRBV5-5	18	TRBD1	few	TGTGCCAGCAGCTTGGTTCCCCCTCGACAGGGAACTAATGAAAAACTGTTTTTT	CASSLVPPRQGTNEKLFF
TRBJ1-2	TRBV4-2	15	NA	NA	TGTGCCAGCAGCCCTCAGGAAGGGAGTCACTATGGCTACACCTTC	CASSPQEGSHYGYTF
TRBJ2-1	TRBV4-2	16	TRBD1	few	TGTGCCAGCAGCCAGTCTGGGACAGGTAAAGCCAATGAGCAGTTCTTC	CASSQSGTGKANEQFF
TRBJ2-2	TRBV3-1/TRBV3-2	14	TRBD2	NA	TGTCCGCTGGCGGGAGGGCCGCGCGCCGGGGAGCTGTTTTTT	CPLAGGPRAGELFF
TRBJ2-2	TRBV2	13	NA	few	TGTGCCAGCAGTCAAACGCGCACCGGGGAGCTGTTTTTT	CASSQTRTGELFF